This record looks at one T cell receptor beta chain sequence and its context. This clone was counted only a few times. The antigen this receptor binds is unknown. The sample holds no much larger clone one base away, and base qualities are not on file. From the cysteine up to the phenylalanine, the CDR3 has a length of 13 residues. The only DNA kept is the CDR3, 39 bases in frame from the first base. The germline V gene encodes CDR1 SEHNR and CDR2 FQNEAQ (reference sequence). The germline ends are 13 bases apart after V is trimmed by 3 bases and J by 9 bases. The sample's time point label, in plain terms: pretreatment peripheral blood. The cohort comprised 30 or so patients with locally advanced or metastatic urothelial carcinoma treated at Memorial Sloan Kettering on a trial protocol. Peripheral blood mononuclear cells were collected pretreatment and during treatment, with between 1 and 8 total time points per patient. The Qiagen DNeasy Blood extraction kit was used to purify genomic DNA from total PBMCs and tumor samples. PBMCs were collected pretreatment and during treatment, and were isolated and stored as previously described.

The sample belongs to a study of PD-L1 blockade in urothelial cancer (TCRdb year 2017). Looking at the study overall: Every patient began therapy in about 2014 and was given atezolizumab 1,200 mg intravenously every 3 weeks. TCR sequencing covered pretreatment tumor samples and matched, serially collected peripheral blood taken before and after atezolizumab treatment. Durable clinical benefit was achieved by nine patients but not by the remaining 20. Blood samples gave a median of approximately 150,000 T cells and 80,000 or so unique TCRs, with a median clonality of roughly 0.081. Progression-free survival longer than 6 months counted as durable clinical benefit, and TCR features were additionally tested against both progression-free and overall survival. In the same patients, pretreatment tumors underwent whole exome sequencing and RNA sequencing in addition to TCR sequencing. About 90% of the roughly 29 patients were identified as males with urothelial cancer of bladder origin, and a prior smoking history was reported by 18 of 29 patients. Pretreatment blood TCR-seq was available for around 29 patients, at least one posttreatment blood collection was obtained for about 24 patients, and tumor TCR-seq was available for about 24 patients. Patients had an ECOG performance status of 0 or 1 and had received between 0 and 3 prior chemotherapy regimens. Somatic, immune and clinical correlates of response to PD-L1 blockade with atezolizumab in urothelial cancer were the focus of an exploratory multi-omic analysis. Blood samples were analyzed at 3 weeks after treatment start (second dose) and at 6 weeks after treatment start. Results the study describes overall, beyond this receptor: Because of the small sample size (n = 29) and the many exploratory analyses performed, the results are intended to be regarded as hypothesis-generating. Improved progression-free and overall survival was associated with having pretreatment peripheral blood TCR clonality below the median. At 3 weeks after the start of treatment, tumor-associated TCR clones in peripheral blood had expanded more in patients with durable benefit (n of about 21, p = 0.022).

Each PCR received spiked-in synthetic TCR analog templates so that absolute template abundance could be estimated from read counts. Using the immunoSEQ assay, TCRbeta CDR3 regions were amplified from genomic DNA with bias-controlled V and J gene primers. Sequencing of rearranged TCRbeta segments was performed at approximately 20X coverage. The paper's processing steps were these. Clustering was used to correct sequencing errors, and CDR3s were annotated against IMGT so that V, D and J genes could be assigned. Downstream analyses used only productive TCRbeta rearrangements, leaving out any out-of-frame or stop-codon sequences. Clonality was computed as one minus Shannon entropy normalized by the log of the number of unique productive sequences. Clones differing between time points or between blood and tumor were identified by Fisher's exact test with Benjamini-Hochberg correction at adjusted p below 0.01. TCRdb retrieved this table from immuneACCESS and kept in-frame rearrangements only. Not all clones are present; in checked studies, unresolved V genes account for under half, and no reason is known for the remainder. The DNA gave D and trimming, while V, J and clone size come from that table. The sample includes 40,000 or so clones, with 82% observed a single time. The ten biggest clones cover roughly 7% of the sample.

The receptor comes from a man in his fifties or sixties with urothelial cancer. Recombination joined TRBV7-9 with TRBJ2-3; a tentative D call is TRBD2 (5 bases match). The material was PBMCs, obtained around atezolizumab (anti-PD-L1) treatment. The DNA reads TGTGCCAGCAGCTTGACCCAGTGGGAGACGCAGTATTTT. This yields the protein CASSLTQWETQYF.